Sequencing of this T cell receptor (beta chain) was carried out in a study of T cells expressing NK-cell markers (dated by TCRdb to about 2020). Some background on the complete study: Three sorted T-cell subsets (CD3+CD56+NKG2C+, CD3+CD56+NKG2C- and CD3+CD56-NKG2C+) from under 10 donors had their TCR beta-chain repertoires profiled. Among the eight sequenced donors, only one was HCMV-seronegative, while the other seven were HCMV-seropositive. All eight donors whose samples were sequenced were randomly selected healthy volunteers, three of them men and five women. Sequencing of the libraries produced 2 x 150 bp reads on Illumina HiSeq 2000/2500, MiSeq or NextSeq.

HCMV serostatus was determined by detecting HCMV-specific IgG in serum with a commercial ELISA kit. Peripheral blood mononuclear cells were isolated from blood by Ficoll density gradient centrifugation. Sequencing used an Illumina HiSeq 2000. 5'RACE template switching, by which a universal primer site and unique molecular identifiers were added, was used to make TCR beta cDNA libraries. cDNA synthesis was primed from the TCR beta constant segment, followed by two successive PCR amplification steps. The authors processed their data as follows. MIGEC was used to demultiplex reads and group reads by UMI, and MiTCR was used to assemble and quantify clonotypes. To remove erroneous sequences, TCR cDNA sequences were retained only when supported by two or more reads. The tcR package was used for downstream repertoire analysis, and clonotypes were matched across fractions by CDR3 nucleotide sequence plus V segment. VDJmatch was used to annotate antigen specificity against VDJdb, with one amino acid substitution in CDR3 permitted. Each CDR3 protein sequence appears as one entry after TCRdb reprocessed the reads, and no DNA is included. TCRdb, not the authors, supplied the V and J calls. This sample's listing comprises roughly 170,000 distinct CDR3 sequences. About 18% of the sample rests with the top ten.

From its cysteine to its phenylalanine, the CDR3 spans 16 amino acids. No DNA is listed. Based on the germline V gene (reference sequence), the CDR1 and CDR2 sequences are SGHKS and YYEKEE. As for this clonotype: Its antigen target is currently unknown.

Here is what the overall study found, with its caveats: It remained unclear whether the expanded NKG2C-expressing T cell clones were specific for HCMV antigens. Those dominant clonotypes were again the most abundant among CD3+CD56-NKG2C+ cells in a handful of donors, at roughly 28.3-60.1%. In a handful of donors, the dominant CD3+CD56+NKG2C+ clonotypes were among the top 10 CD8+ clonotypes and accounted for about 1.0-7.5% of CD8+ T cells.

The sample taken for sequencing was blood T cells: a sorted CD56 or NKG2C T cell subset, CD4+ or CD8+ T cells, or bulk PBMC T cells (not recorded which). The clonotype was recovered from a woman aged 18 to 75 in good health. Rearrangement joined TRBV5-5 to TRBJ2-5; checking the TCRdb D call of TRBD2 is not possible without DNA. This receptor has the CDR3 CASSHLAGGTGETQYF.